A selection of T cell receptor beta chains follows, all from one sample in a study of glioma-infiltrating T cells after dendritic cell vaccination. Produced via immunoSEQ multiplex PCR; TCRdb's table is partial and in-frame only. The data hold roughly 98,000 clones, with 85% to 90% observed a single time. This specimen was blood, taken before dendritic cell vaccination. The origin of the receptors is a human donor with glioblastoma. CDR3s include the opening cysteine and the closing phenylalanine or tryptophan. Each record gives: V gene, clone size, J gene, D gene, CDR3 DNA, CDR3 protein. The D gene is left open where the match is weak. Some rows have no size entry. The others give once, few or many, or a class for an expanded clone.

TRBV7-9	NA	TRBJ1-2	TRBD1	TGTGCCAGCAGCTTAGCGGCTCAGGGGGCAGGGGGCTACACCTTC	CASSLAAQGAGGYTF
TRBV11-2	NA	TRBJ2-4	NA	TGTGCCAGCAGCTTACATGGGGCCGGCCCCAACATTCAGTACTTC	CASSLHGAGPNIQYF
TRBV6-6	NA	TRBJ1-4	TRBD1	TGTGCCAGCACACGGGACAGGGAAAGTAATGAAAAACTGTTTTTT	CASTRDRESNEKLFF
TRBV6-5	NA	TRBJ1-1	TRBD1	TGTGCCAGCAGTTACTCAAGGACAGGGTTAGCTTTCTTT	CASSYSRTGLAFF
TRBV2	NA	TRBJ2-3	TRBD2	TGTGCCAGCAGTGAAGTTGGAGCGGGGGGGCGTGTTACGCAGTATTTT	CASSEVGAGGRVTQYF
TRBV19	NA	TRBJ2-5	NA	TGTGCCAGTAGTATTTTCCCGACACCCCAAGAGACCCAGTACTTC	CASSIFPTPQETQYF
TRBV13	NA	TRBJ2-2	TRBD1	TGTGCCAGCAGCCGGGACAGGGGGACGGCGAACACCGGGGAGCTGTTTTTT	CASSRDRGTANTGELFF
TRBV11-2	NA	TRBJ2-7	NA	TGTGCCAGCAGCAAAGACAGAATTGGATCCTACGAGCAGTACTTC	CASSKDRIGSYEQYF
TRBV13	NA	TRBJ2-7	TRBD2	TGTGCCAGCAGCTTAAGTAGCGGGGGGTTTAGCTCCTACGAGCAGTACTTC	CASSLSSGGFSSYEQYF
TRBV18	NA	TRBJ2-1	NA	TGTGCCAGCTCACCACCTCCCACTTACAATGAGCAGTTCTTC	CASSPPPTYNEQFF
TRBV13	few	TRBJ2-5	NA	TGTGCCAGCAGCTTAGGAGGGGAAGAGACCCAGTACTTC	CASSLGGEETQYF
TRBV11-2	NA	TRBJ2-1	TRBD1	TGTGCCAGCAGCTTAGCGGCCGGGACAGGGAATGAGCAGTTCTTC	CASSLAAGTGNEQFF
TRBV6-5	NA	TRBJ2-7	TRBD1	TGTGCCAGCAGAAGATCGGGACAGGGGACCTACGAGCAGTACTTC	CASRRSGQGTYEQYF
TRBV5-1	NA	TRBJ2-5	NA	TGCGCCAGCGGGTTGGCAGTACGCCAAGAGACCCAGTACTTC	CASGLAVRQETQYF
TRBV27	NA	TRBJ2-7	TRBD2	TGTGCCAGCAGTTTGGCTAGCGGAGAAGCTCTCGCCGAGCAGTACTTC	CASSLASGEALAEQYF
TRBV6-6	NA	TRBJ2-7	NA	TGTGCCAGCAGTTACTCCGGGGGAGGATACGAGCAGTACTTC	CASSYSGGGYEQYF
TRBV2	few	TRBJ2-7	TRBD1	TGTGCCAGCAGGAATATCCGGGACAGGGGACGGGGCGAGCAGTACTTC	CASRNIRDRGRGEQYF
TRBV27	NA	TRBJ1-4	TRBD1	TGTGCCACCTACCCCCGACCCGGGACAGGAAATGAAAAACTGTTTTTT	CATYPRPGTGNEKLFF
TRBV5-1	NA	TRBJ2-1	NA	TGCGCCAGCAGCTTCGGTCGTCAAGAGTTCTTC	CASSFGRQEFF
TRBV5-6	NA	TRBJ2-5	TRBD2	TGTGCCAGCAGCTCGACTAGCTGGGAGACCCAGTACTTC	CASSSTSWETQYF
TRBV19	NA	TRBJ1-1	NA	TGTGCCAGTAACGGTGGGGCAGGGATTACGATGAACACTGAAGCTTTCTTT	CASNGGAGITMNTEAFF
TRBV2	NA	TRBJ1-5	NA	TGTGCCAGCAGTGAAGCTGCGGCCAATCAGCCCCAGCATTTT	CASSEAAANQPQHF
TRBV15	NA	TRBJ2-5	NA	TGTGCCACCAGCAGAGGGGACTTCGGAATACAAGAGACCCAGTACTTC	CATSRGDFGIQETQYF
TRBV28	NA	TRBJ2-7	NA	TGTGCCAGCAGTTTATCCGGGTCCCTGGACGAGCAGTACTTC	CASSLSGSLDEQYF
TRBV7-2	NA	TRBJ1-1	TRBD1	TGTGCCAGCAGCACACAGGGGAGCACTGAAGCTTTCTTT	CASSTQGSTEAFF
TRBV28	NA	TRBJ2-1	NA	TGTGCCAGCAGTAGAAAGACAGGAACGTACAATGAGCAGTTCTTC	CASSRKTGTYNEQFF
TRBV7-8	NA	TRBJ1-2	TRBD1	TGTGCCAGCAGCTTACAGGGGGTTCCGGGCTACACCTTC	CASSLQGVPGYTF
TRBV6-1	NA	TRBJ2-7	NA	TGTGCCAGCAGTGAAGGTGGGGGGTCTTTCTCCTACGAGCAGTACTTC	CASSEGGGSFSYEQYF
TRBV4-1	NA	TRBJ2-4	NA	TGCGCCAGCAGCCAAGTGGGCACGGAGGGAAACATTCAGTACTTC	CASSQVGTEGNIQYF
TRBV6-1	NA	TRBJ1-1	NA	TGTGCCAGCAGTGAAGTGTTGTACAGCCAGATGAACACTGAAGCTTTCTTT	CASSEVLYSQMNTEAFF
TRBV7-9	NA	TRBJ1-2	NA	TGTGCCAGCAGCCACCCCCGGGGGGGCCCCCCACATGGCTACACCTTC	CASSHPRGGPPHGYTF
TRBV19	NA	TRBJ1-1	NA	TGTGCCAGTAGTGGGCCGTTAACGAACACTGAAGCTTTCTTT	CASSGPLTNTEAFF
TRBV1	NA	TRBJ2-7	NA	TGCACCAGCAGCCAGGGCCTAGCGGGAATGGCCTACGAGCAGTACTTC	CTSSQGLAGMAYEQYF
TRBV7-2	NA	TRBJ1-1	NA	TGTGCCAGCAGCTGGGACACCCCGAACACTGAAGCTTTCTTT	CASSWDTPNTEAFF
TRBV30	NA	TRBJ2-7	TRBD2	TGTGCCTGGAGTTTTCTGGGTAGGGCTAGCGGGAGGGCGGGGGAGCAGTACTTC	CAWSFLGRASGRAGEQYF
TRBV28	NA	TRBJ1-3	TRBD1	TGTGCCAGCAATGGACAGGGGGGCTCTGGAAACACCATATATTTT	CASNGQGGSGNTIYF
TRBV2	NA	TRBJ2-7	NA	TGTGCCAGCAGTGATGAGGAGAGAGCCTACGAGCAGTACTTC	CASSDEERAYEQYF
TRBV5-4	NA	TRBJ1-5	NA	TGTGCCAGCAACGGGGAGGGACCCAATCAGCCCCAGCATTTT	CASNGEGPNQPQHF
TRBV19	NA	TRBJ1-4	TRBD1	TGTGCCAGTAGTTTCTCCGGGACAGGGTACGAAAAACTGTTTTTT	CASSFSGTGYEKLFF
TRBV19	few	TRBJ2-7	NA	TGTGCCAGTAGTATTTTGGGGGGAAACGAGCAGTACTTC	CASSILGGNEQYF
TRBV7-5	NA	TRBJ1-6	NA	TGTGTCAGATTCCATCATAGGCTCCGGGACGGACAGGGTTTGAGGAATTCACCCCTCCACTTT	CVRFHHRLRDGQGLRNSPLHF
TRBV7-2	NA	TRBJ2-7	TRBD2	TGTGCCAGCAGCCAACTAGCGGGGGGGCGCTACGAGCAGTACTTC	CASSQLAGGRYEQYF
TRBV4-1	NA	TRBJ1-4	TRBD1	TGCGCCAGCAGCCACTTCGGTCAGATACAGGGGGCTTTTGAAAAACTGTTTTTT	CASSHFGQIQGAFEKLFF
TRBV11-2	NA	TRBJ2-7	TRBD1	TGTGCCAGCAGCTTAGGGGACAGGGGCGTCGACGAGCAGTACTTC	CASSLGDRGVDEQYF
TRBV25-1	NA	TRBJ2-7	NA	TGTGCCAGCAGCCACTACGAGCAGTACTTC	CASSHYEQYF